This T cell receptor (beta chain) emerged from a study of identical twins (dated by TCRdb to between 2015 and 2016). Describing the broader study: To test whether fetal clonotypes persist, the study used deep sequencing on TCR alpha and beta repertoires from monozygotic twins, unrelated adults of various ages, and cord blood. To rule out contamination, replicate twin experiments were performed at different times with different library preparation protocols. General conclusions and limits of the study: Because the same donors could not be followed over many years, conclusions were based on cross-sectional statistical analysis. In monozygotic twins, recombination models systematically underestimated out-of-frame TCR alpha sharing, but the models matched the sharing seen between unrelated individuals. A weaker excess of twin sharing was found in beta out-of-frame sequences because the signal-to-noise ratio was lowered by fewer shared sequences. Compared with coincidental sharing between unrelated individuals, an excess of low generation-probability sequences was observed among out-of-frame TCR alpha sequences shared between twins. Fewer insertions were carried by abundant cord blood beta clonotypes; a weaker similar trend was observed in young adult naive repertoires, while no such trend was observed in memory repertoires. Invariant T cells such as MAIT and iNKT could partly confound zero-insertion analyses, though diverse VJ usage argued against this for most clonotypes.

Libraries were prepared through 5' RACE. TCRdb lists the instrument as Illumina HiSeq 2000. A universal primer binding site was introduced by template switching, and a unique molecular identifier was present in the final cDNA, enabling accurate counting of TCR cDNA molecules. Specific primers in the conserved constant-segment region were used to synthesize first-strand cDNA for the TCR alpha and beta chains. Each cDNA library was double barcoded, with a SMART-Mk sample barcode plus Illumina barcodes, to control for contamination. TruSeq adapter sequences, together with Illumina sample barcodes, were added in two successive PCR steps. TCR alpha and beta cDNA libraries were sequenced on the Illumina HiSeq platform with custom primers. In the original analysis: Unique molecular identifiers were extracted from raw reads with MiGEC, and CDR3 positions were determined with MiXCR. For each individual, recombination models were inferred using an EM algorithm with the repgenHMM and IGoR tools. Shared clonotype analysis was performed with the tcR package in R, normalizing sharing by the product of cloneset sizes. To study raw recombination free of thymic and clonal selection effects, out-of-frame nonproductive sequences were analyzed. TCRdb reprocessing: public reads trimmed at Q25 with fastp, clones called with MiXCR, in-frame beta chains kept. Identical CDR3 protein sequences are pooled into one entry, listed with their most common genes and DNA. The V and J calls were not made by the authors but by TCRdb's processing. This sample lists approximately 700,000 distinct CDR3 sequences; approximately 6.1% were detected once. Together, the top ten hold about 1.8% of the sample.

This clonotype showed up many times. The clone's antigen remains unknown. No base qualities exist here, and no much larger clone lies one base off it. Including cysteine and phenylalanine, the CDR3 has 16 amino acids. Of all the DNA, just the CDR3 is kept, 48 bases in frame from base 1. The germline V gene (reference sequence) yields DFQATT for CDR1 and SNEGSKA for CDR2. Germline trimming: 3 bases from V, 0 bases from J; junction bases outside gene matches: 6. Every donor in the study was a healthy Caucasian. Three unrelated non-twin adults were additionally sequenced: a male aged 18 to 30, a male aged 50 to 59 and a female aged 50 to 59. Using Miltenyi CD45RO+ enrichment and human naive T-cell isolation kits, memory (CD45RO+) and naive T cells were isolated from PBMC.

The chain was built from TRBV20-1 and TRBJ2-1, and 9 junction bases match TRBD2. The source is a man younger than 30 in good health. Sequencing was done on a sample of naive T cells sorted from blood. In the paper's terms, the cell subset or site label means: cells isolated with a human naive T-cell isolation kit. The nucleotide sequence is TGCAGTGCTAGCGGGGCGGGAGGGTTCTCCTACAATGAGCAGTTCTTC. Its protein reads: CSASGAGGFSYNEQFF.